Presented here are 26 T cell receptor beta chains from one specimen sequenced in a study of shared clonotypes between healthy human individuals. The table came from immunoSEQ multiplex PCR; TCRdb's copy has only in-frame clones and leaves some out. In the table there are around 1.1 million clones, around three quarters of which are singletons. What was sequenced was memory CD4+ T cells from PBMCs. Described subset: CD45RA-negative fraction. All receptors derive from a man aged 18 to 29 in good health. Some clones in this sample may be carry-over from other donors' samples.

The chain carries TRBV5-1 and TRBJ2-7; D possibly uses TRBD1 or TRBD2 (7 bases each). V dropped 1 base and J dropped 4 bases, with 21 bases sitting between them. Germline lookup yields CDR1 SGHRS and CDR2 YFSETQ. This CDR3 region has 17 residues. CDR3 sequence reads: CASSLFSRNRGLYEQYF. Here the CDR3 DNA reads TGCGCCAGCAGCTTGTTTTCCAGGAACAGGGGACTATACGAGCAGTACTTC.

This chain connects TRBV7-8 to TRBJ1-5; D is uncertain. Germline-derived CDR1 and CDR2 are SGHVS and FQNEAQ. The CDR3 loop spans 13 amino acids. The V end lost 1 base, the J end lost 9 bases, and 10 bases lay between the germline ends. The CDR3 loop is CASSLGPYTPQHF. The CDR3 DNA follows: TGTGCCAGCAGCTTAGGCCCCTATACGCCCCAGCATTTT.

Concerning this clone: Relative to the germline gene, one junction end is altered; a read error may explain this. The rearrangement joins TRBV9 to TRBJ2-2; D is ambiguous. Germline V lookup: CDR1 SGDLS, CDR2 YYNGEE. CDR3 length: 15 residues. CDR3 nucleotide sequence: TGTGCCAGCAGCGTAGGCTCTTCTAACAGCGGGGAGCTGTTTTTT. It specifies CASSVGSSNSGELFF.

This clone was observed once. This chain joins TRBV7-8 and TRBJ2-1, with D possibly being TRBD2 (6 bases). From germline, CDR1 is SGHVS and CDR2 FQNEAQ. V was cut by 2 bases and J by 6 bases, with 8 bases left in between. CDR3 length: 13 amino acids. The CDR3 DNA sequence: TGTGCCAGCAGCTTATGGCGGGGCAATGAGCAGTTCTTC. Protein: CASSLWRGNEQFF.

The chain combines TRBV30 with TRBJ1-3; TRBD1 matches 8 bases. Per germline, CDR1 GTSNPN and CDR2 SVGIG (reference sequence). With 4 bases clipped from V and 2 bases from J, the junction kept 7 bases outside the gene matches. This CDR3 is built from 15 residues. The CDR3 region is CAWNHRGRPGNTIYF. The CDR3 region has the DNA TGTGCCTGGAATCACAGGGGGAGACCTGGAAACACCATATATTTT.

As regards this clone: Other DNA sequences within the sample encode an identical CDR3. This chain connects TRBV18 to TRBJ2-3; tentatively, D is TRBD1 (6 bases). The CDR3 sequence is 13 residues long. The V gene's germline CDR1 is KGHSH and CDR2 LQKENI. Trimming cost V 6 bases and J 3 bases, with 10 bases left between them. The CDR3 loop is CASSPGTTDTQYF. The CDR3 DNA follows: TGTGCCAGCTCCCCAGGGACAACAGATACGCAGTATTTT.

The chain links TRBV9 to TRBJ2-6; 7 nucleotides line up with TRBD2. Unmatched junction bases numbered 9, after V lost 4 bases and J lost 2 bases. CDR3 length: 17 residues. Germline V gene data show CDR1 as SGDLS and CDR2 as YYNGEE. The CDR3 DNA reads TGTGCCAGCAGCCGACCAGCGGGATCTACTGGGGCCAACGTCCTGACTTTC. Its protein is CASSRPAGSTGANVLTF.

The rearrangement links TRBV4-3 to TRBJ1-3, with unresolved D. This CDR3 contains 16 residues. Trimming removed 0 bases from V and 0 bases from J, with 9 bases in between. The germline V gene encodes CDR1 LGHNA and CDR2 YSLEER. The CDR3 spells CASSQDLRDSGNTIYF. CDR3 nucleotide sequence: TGCGCCAGCAGCCAAGATCTAAGGGACTCTGGAAACACCATATATTTT.

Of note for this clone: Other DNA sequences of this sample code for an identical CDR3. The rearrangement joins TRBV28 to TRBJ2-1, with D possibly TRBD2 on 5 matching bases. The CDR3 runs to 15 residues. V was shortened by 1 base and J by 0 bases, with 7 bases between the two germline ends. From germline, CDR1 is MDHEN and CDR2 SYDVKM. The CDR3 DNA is TGTGCCAGCAGTTTATTGAGCGGCTCCTACAATGAGCAGTTCTTC. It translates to CASSLLSGSYNEQFF.

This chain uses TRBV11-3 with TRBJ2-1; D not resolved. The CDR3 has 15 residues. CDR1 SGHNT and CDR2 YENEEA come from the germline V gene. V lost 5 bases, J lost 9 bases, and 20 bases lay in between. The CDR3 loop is CASSPRTPSYGEQFF. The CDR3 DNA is TGTGCCAGCAGCCCCCGGACCCCCTCTTACGGTGAGCAGTTCTTC.

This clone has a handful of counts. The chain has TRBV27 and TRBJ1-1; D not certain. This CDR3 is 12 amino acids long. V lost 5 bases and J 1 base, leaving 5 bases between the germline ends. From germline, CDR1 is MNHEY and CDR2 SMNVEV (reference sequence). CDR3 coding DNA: TGTGCCAGCAGTCGATCGAACACTGAAGCTTTCTTT. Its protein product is CASSRSNTEAFF.

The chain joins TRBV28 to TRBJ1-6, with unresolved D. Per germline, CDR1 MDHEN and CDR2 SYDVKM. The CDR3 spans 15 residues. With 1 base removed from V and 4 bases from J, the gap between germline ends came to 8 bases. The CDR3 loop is CASSLSRQYNSPLHF. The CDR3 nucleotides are TGTGCCAGCAGTTTATCCCGCCAGTATAATTCACCCCTCCACTTT.

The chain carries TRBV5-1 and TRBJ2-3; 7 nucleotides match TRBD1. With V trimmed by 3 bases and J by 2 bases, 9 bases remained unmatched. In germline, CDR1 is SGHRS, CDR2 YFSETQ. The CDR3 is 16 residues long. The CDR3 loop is CASSWGSRGITDTQYF. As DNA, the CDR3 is TGCGCCAGCAGCTGGGGATCCAGGGGGATCACAGATACGCAGTATTTT.

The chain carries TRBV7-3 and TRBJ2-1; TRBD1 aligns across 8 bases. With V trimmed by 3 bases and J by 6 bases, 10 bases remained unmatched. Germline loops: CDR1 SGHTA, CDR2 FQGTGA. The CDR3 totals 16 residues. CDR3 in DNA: TGTGCCAGCAGCTTTAAGACAGGGGCCTCCCGCAATGAGCAGTTCTTC. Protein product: CASSFKTGASRNEQFF. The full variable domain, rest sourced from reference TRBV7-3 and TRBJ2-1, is GAGVSQTPSNKVTEKGKYVELRCDPISGHTALYWYRQSLGQGPEFLIYFQGTGAADDSGLPNDRFFAVRPEGSVSTLKIQRTERGDSAVYLCASSFKTGASRNEQFFGPGTRLTVL.

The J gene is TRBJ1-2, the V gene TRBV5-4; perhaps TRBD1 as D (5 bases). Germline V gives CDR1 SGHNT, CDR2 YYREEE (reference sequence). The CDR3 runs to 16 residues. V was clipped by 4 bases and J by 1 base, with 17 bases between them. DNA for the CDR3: TGTGCCAGCAGCCCCCCAGGGCAGAACCTTAACTATGGCTACACCTTC. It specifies CASSPPGQNLNYGYTF.

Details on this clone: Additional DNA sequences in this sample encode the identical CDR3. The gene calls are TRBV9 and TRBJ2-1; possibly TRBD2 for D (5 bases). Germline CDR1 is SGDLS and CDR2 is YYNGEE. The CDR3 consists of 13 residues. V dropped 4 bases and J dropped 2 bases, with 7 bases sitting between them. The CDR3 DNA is TGTGCCAGCAGCCCGAGGGCCTACAATGAGCAGTTCTTC. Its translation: CASSPRAYNEQFF.

This CDR3 reads CASSSAGFNGINEQFF. The CDR3, as DNA: TGTGCCAGCAGCTCGGCAGGCTTTAATGGGATAAATGAGCAGTTCTTC. The genes are TRBV7-6 and TRBJ2-1; D not resolved. V gave up 4 bases and J gave up 7 bases, with 20 bases separating them. The CDR3 contains 16 residues. The germline V gene encodes CDR1 SGHVS and CDR2 FNYEAQ.

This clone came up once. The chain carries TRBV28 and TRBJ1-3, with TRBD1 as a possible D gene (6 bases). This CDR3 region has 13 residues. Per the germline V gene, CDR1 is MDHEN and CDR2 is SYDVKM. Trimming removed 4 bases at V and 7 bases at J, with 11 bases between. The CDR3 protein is CASSSDSLNTIYF. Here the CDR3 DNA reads TGTGCCAGCAGTTCGGACAGTCTCAACACCATATATTTT.

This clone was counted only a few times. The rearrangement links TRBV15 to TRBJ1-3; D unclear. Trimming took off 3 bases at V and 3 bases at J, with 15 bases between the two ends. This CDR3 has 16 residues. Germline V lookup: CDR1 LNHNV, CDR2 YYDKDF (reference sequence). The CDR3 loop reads CATSSPPGGGGNTIYF. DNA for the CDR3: TGTGCCACCAGCAGCCCCCCGGGAGGAGGTGGAAACACCATATATTTT. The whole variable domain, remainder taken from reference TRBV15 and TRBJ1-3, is DAMVIQNPRYQVTQFGKPVTLSCSQTLNHNVMYWYQQKSSQAPKLLFHYYDKDFNNEADTPDNFQSRRPNTSFCFLDIRSPGLGDTAMYLCATSSPPGGGGNTIYFGEGSWLTVV.

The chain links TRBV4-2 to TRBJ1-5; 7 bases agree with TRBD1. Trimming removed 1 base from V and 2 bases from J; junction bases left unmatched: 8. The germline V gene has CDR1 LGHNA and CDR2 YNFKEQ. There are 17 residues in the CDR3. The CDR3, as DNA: TGTGCCAGCAGCCAAGGCGACCAGGGGGTCGGCAATCAGCCCCAGCATTTT. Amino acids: CASSQGDQGVGNQPQHF.

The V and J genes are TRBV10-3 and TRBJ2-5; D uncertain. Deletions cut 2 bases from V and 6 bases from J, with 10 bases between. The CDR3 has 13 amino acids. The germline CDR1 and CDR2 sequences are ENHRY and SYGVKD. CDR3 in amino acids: CAISEGQAQTQYF. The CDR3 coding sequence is TGTGCCATCAGTGAGGGTCAAGCCCAGACCCAGTACTTC.

The CDR3 bases are TGTGCCAGCAGTGAGACAGGGTTTAATGAAAAACTGTTTTTT. Its protein is CASSETGFNEKLFF. The rearrangement joins TRBV2 to TRBJ1-4, with 7 bases fitting TRBD1. The CDR3 contains 14 residues. J was trimmed by 4 bases and V by 3 bases; bases with no gene match: 2. CDR1 and CDR2 from the germline V gene are SNHLY and FYNNEI. The full variable domain, completed using reference TRBV2 and TRBJ1-4, is EPEVTQTPSHQVTQMGQEVILRCVPISNHLYFYWYRQILGQKVEFLVSFYNNEISEKSEIFDDQFSVERPDGSNFTLKIRSTKLEDSAMYFCASSETGFNEKLFFGSGTQLSVL.

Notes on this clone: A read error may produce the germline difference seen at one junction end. The CDR3 DNA follows: TGTGCCAGCAGCTTGGAGGTGGGAGGCACAGATACTCAGTATTTT. Translated, it gives CASSLEVGGTDTQYF. The genes are TRBV5-4 and TRBJ2-3; TRBD2 might be the D (6 bases). Germline CDR1 SGHNT, CDR2 YYREEE (reference sequence). The CDR3 is 15 residues long.

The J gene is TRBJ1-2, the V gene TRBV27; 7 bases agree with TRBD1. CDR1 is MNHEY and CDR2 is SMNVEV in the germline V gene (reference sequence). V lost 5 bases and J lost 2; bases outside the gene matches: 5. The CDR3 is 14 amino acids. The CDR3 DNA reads TGTGCCAGCAGTCGCAGGGGGGGGAACTATGGCTACACCTTC. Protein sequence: CASSRRGGNYGYTF.

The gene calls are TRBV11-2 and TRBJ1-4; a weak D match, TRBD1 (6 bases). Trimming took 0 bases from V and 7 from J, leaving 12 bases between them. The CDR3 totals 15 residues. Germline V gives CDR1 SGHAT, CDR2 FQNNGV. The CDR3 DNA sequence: TGTGCCAGCAGCTTAGAGACAGGCCCGCTTGAAAAACTGTTTTTT. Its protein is CASSLETGPLEKLFF.

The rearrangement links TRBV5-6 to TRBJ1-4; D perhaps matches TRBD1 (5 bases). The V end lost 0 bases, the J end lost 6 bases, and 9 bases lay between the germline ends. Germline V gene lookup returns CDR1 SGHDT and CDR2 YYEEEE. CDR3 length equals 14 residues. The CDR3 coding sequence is TGTGCCAGCAGCTTGGCGGGGCCGGATGAAAAACTGTTTTTT. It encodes CASSLAGPDEKLFF. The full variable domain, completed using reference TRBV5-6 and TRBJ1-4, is DAGVTQSPTHLIKTRGQQVTLRCSPKSGHDTVSWYQQALGQGPQFIFQYYEEEERQRGNFPDRFSGHQFPNYSSELNVNALLLGDSALYLCASSLAGPDEKLFFGSGTQLSVL.